Following are 17 T cell receptor beta chains from one sample sequenced in a study of T cells in women clearing cervical HPV infection. Method: immunoSEQ multiplex PCR; TCRdb's copy keeps in-frame clones and lacks some. This sample's clone table lists about 29,000 clones. Sequencing input: blood buffy coat. These receptor sequences come from a woman aged 18-70 years with a cervical HPV16 infection that either progressed to CIN3+ or cleared (not recorded which).

Concerning this clone: The read finishes 3 residues shy of the CDR3 end, and the germline J gene is used to complete it. V and J are TRBV2 and TRBJ2-7; D perhaps matches TRBD1 (6 bases). The CDR3 consists of 14 residues. Germline V gene sequence: CDR1 SNHLY, CDR2 FYNNEI. The V and J ends lost 7 bases and 5 bases respectively, with 18 bases between them. CDR3 DNA, as far as it was read: TGTGCCAGCATCCCTGATAGGACAGTCAACGAG. This encodes CASIPDRTVNE. The CDR3 as a whole reads CASIPDRTVNEQYF.

About this clone itself: The read ends 3 residues before the CDR3 terminus; that terminus is restored from the germline J gene. J is TRBJ2-7 and V is TRBV27, with a weak D call TRBD1 (5 bases). Germline CDR1 is MNHEY and CDR2 is SMNVEV (reference sequence). The V end lost 4 bases, the J end lost 1 base, and 11 bases lay between the germline ends. The CDR3 is 14 residues long. CDR3 protein: CASSSTATSYEQYF. The DNA read from the CDR3 is TGTGCCAGCAGTTCGACAGCGACGTCCTACGAG.

On this clone itself: With the read ending 3 residues before the CDR3 end, the germline J gene is used to fill in that end. The J gene is TRBJ2-4, the V gene TRBV12-3 or TRBV12-4; tentatively, D is TRBD2 (7 bases). The length of the CDR3 is 17 residues. V was cut by 2 bases and J by 8 bases, with 22 bases left in between. CDR3 bases read: TGTGCCAGCAGTTTATTGGTACAGGGCCGGGGAGGGGACATT. As protein: CASSLLVQGRGGDI. The complete CDR3 sequence is CASSLLVQGRGGDIQYF.

A note on this clone: With the read ending 3 residues before the CDR3 end, the germline J gene is used to fill in that end. The chain uses TRBV18 and TRBJ1-1; D is undetermined. CDR3 size: 14 residues. Germline V gene sequence: CDR1 KGHSH, CDR2 LQKENI. Between the trimmed V and J ends, which lost 1 base and 1 base, there was a span of 7 bases. CDR3 protein: CASSPLSGNTEAFF. The part of the CDR3 DNA that was read is TGTGCCAGCTCACCACTCTCGGGGAACACTGAA.

Worth noting for this clone: The read finishes 3 residues shy of the CDR3 end, and the germline J gene is used to complete it. The V call is TRBV20-1, the J call TRBJ2-1; perhaps TRBD1 as D (6 bases). V gave up 8 bases and J gave up 8 bases, with 19 bases separating them. Germline V CDR1 and CDR2: DFQATT, SNEGSKA (reference sequence). CDR3 size: 13 residues. CDR3 region: CSLPYRDNYEQFF. CDR3 DNA, as far as it was read: TGCAGTCTTCCTTACAGGGATAACTATGAG.

With respect to this clone: The read ends 3 residues early relative to the CDR3; the germline J gene fills the gap. The chain recombines TRBV30 with TRBJ2-4; D perhaps matches TRBD1 (5 bases). The ends were cut back, 2 bases at V and 6 bases at J, with 8 bases in the middle. This CDR3 has 12 amino acids. Germline lookup yields CDR1 GTSNPN and CDR2 SVGIG (reference sequence). CDR3 in amino acids: CAWSLDRNIQYF. The covered CDR3 bases are TGTGCCTGGAGTCTCGACAGAAACATT. Looking up the rest from reference TRBV30 and TRBJ2-4 gives the full variable domain: SQTIHQWPATLVQPVGSPLSLECTVEGTSNPNLYWYRQAAGRGLQLLFYSVGIGQISSEVPQNLSASRPQDRQFILSSKKLLLSDSGFYLCAWSLDRNIQYFGAGTRLSVL.

Comment on this clone: The missing CDR3 end, 3 residues past where the read stops, is filled in from the germline J gene. V usage is TRBV5-6 and J usage is TRBJ1-4; TRBD1 agrees at 7 bases. CDR1 is SGHDT and CDR2 is YYEEEE in the germline V gene. Trimming cost V 2 bases and J 6 bases; bases outside gene matches: 7. The CDR3 covers 15 residues. CDR3 DNA, as far as it was read: TGTGCCAGCAGCTTTGTCGACAGGGAGGATGAAAAA. Its protein product is CASSFVDREDEK. The CDR3 in its entirety is CASSFVDREDEKLFF.

Note on this clone: With the read ending 3 residues before the CDR3 end, the germline J gene is used to fill in that end. V and J are TRBV4-1 and TRBJ2-7; perhaps TRBD1 as D (6 bases). The germline gives CDR1 MGHRA, CDR2 YSYEKL. Trimming left V 2 bases short and J 0 bases short, with 20 bases between. The CDR3 contains 18 residues. The CDR3 loop reads CASSQKAPRDTSSYEQYF. The sequenced CDR3 bases are TGCGCCAGCAGCCAAAAAGCGCCCCGGGACACAAGCTCCTACGAG.

Of note for this clone: Read sequence stops 3 residues before the CDR3 end, and the germline J gene provides the missing end. The J gene is TRBJ1-6, the V gene TRBV7-9, with a weak D call TRBD1 (5 bases). The CDR3 is 13 amino acids. Trimming stripped 5 bases from V and 10 bases from J, with 12 bases between. Germline V CDR1 and CDR2: SEHNR, FQNEAQ (reference sequence). The CDR3 loop is CASSPTEGSPLHF. Incomplete CDR3 DNA: TGTGCCAGCAGCCCGACAGAGGGGTCACCC.

As regards this clone: The read gets to within 3 residues of the CDR3 end, and the germline J gene fills in the rest. This chain uses TRBV10-3 with TRBJ2-6; D may be TRBD1 (7 bases). The CDR3 has 20 residues. V was shortened by 0 bases and J by 0 bases, with 18 bases between the two germline ends. Germline CDR1 reads ENHRY; CDR2 reads SYGVKD. CDR3 bases read: TGTGCCATCAGTGAGTCAGGAGGGGCGGGACAGAACTCTGGGGCCAACGTC. This encodes CAISESGGAGQNSGANV. Given in full, the CDR3 is CAISESGGAGQNSGANVLTF.

The CDR3 here is CASSVGTGSYGYTF. The covered CDR3 bases are TGTGCCAGCAGCGTAGGGACAGGCTCTTATGGC. The J gene is TRBJ1-2, the V gene TRBV9, with 7 nucleotides matching TRBD1. The read terminates 3 residues before the CDR3 end, so the remaining end is supplied by the germline J gene. Per the germline V gene, CDR1 is SGDLS and CDR2 is YYNGEE. The CDR3 has 14 amino acids. Trimming took 0 bases from V and 5 from J; bases not matched to a gene: 4.

This clone is deemed medium-sized by its frequency. With the read ending 3 residues before the CDR3 end, the germline J gene is used to fill in that end. The rearrangement joins TRBV18 to TRBJ1-4, with TRBD1 matching over 7 bases. The V gene's germline CDR1 is KGHSH and CDR2 LQKENI. The CDR3 is made up of 15 amino acids. The trim removed 1 base at V and 8 bases at J, leaving 7 bases unmatched. CDR3 sequence: CASSPRDRVEEKLFF. The DNA read from the CDR3 is TGTGCCAGCTCACCACGCGACAGGGTTGAGGAAAAA.

A word on this clone: The read comes to an end 3 residues before the CDR3 does, leaving the germline J gene to fill in the end. The chain links TRBV29-1 to TRBJ1-1; 7 nucleotides agree with TRBD1. V lost 6 bases and J lost 3; bases outside the gene matches: 4. The CDR3 contains 12 residues. CDR1 is SQVTM, CDR2 ANQGSEA, per germline. The CDR3 bases that were read are TGCAGCGTAGGACAGGTTCACACTGAA. Encoded protein: CSVGQVHTE. The entire CDR3 is CSVGQVHTEAFF.

Turning to this clone: The CDR3 end lies 3 residues beyond the end of the read and is filled in from the germline J gene. The rearrangement joins TRBV20-1 to TRBJ2-5; tentatively, D is TRBD2 (6 bases). The CDR3 is made up of 13 amino acids. The V end was cut by 4 bases, the J end by 5 bases, with 14 bases between. Germline CDR1 and CDR2: DFQATT and SNEGSKA (reference sequence). CDR3 amino acids: CSATAAGFETQYF. The sequenced part of the CDR3 DNA is TGCAGTGCTACCGCGGCGGGGTTTGAGACC.

A remark on this clone: The read ends 3 residues before the CDR3 terminus; that terminus is restored from the germline J gene. This chain links TRBV12-3 or TRBV12-4 with TRBJ2-1, with TRBD2 matching over 7 bases. V shed 5 bases, J shed 0 bases, and the junction held 7 bases outside the gene matches. This CDR3 has 16 residues. CDR3 DNA, as far as it was read: TGTGCCAGCAGTCCAGTTCTAGCGGCCTCCTACAATGAG. It translates to CASSPVLAASYNE. The entire CDR3 reads CASSPVLAASYNEQFF.

Comment on this clone: The read is 3 residues too short to cover the CDR3 end, so that end is filled in from the germline J gene. The rearrangement links TRBV5-1 to TRBJ2-5; 11 bases agree with TRBD2. V lost 2 bases and J lost 4; bases outside the gene matches: 4. Germline V gene lookup returns CDR1 SGHRS and CDR2 YFSETQ. The CDR3 contains 15 residues. The CDR3 DNA, read in part, is TGCGCCAGCAGCTTTACTAGCGGGGGAGTAGAGACC. Its translation is CASSFTSGGVET. The whole CDR3 protein is CASSFTSGGVETQYF.

Concerning this clone itself: The CDR3 end falls 3 residues outside the read, so it is completed with the germline J gene. This chain connects TRBV20-1 to TRBJ2-3, with D tentatively TRBD2 (7 bases). The CDR3 runs to 13 residues. V was clipped by 8 bases and J by 0 bases, with 12 bases between them. Germline V gene data show CDR1 as DFQATT and CDR2 as SNEGSKA (reference sequence). Here the CDR3 reads CSIGGGSTDTQYF. The CDR3 DNA, read in part, is TGCAGTATAGGCGGGGGCAGCACAGATACG.